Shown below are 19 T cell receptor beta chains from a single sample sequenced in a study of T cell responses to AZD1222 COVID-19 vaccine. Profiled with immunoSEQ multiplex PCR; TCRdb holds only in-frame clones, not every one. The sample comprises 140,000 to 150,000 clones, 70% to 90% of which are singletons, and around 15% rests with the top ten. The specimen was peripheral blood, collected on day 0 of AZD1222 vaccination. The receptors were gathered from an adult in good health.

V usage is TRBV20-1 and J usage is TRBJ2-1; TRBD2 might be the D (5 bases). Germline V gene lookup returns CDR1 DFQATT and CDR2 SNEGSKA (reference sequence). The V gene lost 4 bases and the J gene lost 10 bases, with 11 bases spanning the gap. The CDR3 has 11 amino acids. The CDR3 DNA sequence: TGCAGTGCTAAGGAGCAGCGGGAGCAGTTCTTC. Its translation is CSAKEQREQFF.

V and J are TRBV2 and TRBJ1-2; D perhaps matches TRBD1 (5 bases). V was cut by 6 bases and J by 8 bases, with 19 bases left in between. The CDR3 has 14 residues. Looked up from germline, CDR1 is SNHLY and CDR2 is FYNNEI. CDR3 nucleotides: TGTGCCAGCAGGGGACGAGGTCCCCTATTGGGCTACACCTTC. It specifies CASRGRGPLLGYTF.

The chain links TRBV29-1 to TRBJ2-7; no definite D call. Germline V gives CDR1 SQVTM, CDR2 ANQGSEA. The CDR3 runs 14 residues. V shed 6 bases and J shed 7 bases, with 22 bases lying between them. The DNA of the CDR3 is TGCAGCGTCTCATCACGTAGGGCCCTGGGGGAGCAGTACTTC. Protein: CSVSSRRALGEQYF.

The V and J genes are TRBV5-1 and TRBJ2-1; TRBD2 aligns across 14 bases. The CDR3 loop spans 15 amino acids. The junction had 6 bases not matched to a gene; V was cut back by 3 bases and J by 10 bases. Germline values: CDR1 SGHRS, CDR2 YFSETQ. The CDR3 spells CASSWRLAGGTEQFF. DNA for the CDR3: TGCGCCAGCAGCTGGCGACTAGCGGGGGGGACCGAGCAGTTCTTC.

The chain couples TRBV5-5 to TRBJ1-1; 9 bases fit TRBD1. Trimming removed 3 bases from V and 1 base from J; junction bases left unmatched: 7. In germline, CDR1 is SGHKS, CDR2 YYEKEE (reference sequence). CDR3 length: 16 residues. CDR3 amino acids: CASSWEPGQGNTEAFF. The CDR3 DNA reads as TGTGCCAGCAGCTGGGAACCGGGACAGGGGAACACTGAAGCTTTCTTT. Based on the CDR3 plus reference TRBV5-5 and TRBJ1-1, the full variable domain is DAGVTQSPTHLIKTRGQQVTLRCSPISGHKSVSWYQQVLGQGPQFIFQYYEKEERGRGNFPDRFSARQFPNYSSELNVNALLLGDSALYLCASSWEPGQGNTEAFFGQGTRLTVV.

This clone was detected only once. The CDR3 coding sequence is TGTGCCAGCAGCTTAACACGGGCAACCTCGAACACCGGGGAGCTGTTTTTT. Its translation: CASSLTRATSNTGELFF. The rearrangement uses TRBV7-3 and TRBJ2-2; no clear D gene. The CDR3 covers 17 residues. The V and J ends lost 0 bases and 0 bases respectively, with 11 bases between them. From germline, CDR1 is SGHTA and CDR2 FQGTGA.

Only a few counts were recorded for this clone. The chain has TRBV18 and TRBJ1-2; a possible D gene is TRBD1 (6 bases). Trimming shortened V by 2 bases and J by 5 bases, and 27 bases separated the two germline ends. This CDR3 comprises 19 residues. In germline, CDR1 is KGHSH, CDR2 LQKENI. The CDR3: CASSPFTSAGVGRQYGYTF. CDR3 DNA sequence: TGTGCCAGCTCACCATTTACGTCGGCAGGGGTTGGAAGGCAGTATGGCTACACCTTC.

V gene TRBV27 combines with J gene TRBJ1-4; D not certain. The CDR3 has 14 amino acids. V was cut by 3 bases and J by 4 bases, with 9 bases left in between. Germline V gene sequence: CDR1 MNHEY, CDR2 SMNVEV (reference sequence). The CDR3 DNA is TGTGCCAGCAGTTTCGCAGGCTATAATGAAAAACTGTTTTTT. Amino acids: CASSFAGYNEKLFF.

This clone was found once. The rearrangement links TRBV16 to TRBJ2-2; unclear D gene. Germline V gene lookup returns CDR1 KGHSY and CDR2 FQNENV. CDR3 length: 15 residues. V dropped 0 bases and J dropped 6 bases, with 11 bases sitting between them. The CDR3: CASSQSGSGPGELFF. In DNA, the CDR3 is TGTGCCAGCAGCCAATCGGGCTCGGGCCCCGGGGAGCTGTTTTTT. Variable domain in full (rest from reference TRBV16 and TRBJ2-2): GEEVAQTPKHLVRGEGQKAKLYCAPIKGHSYVFWYQQVLKNEFKFLISFQNENVFDETGMPKERFSAKCLPNSPCSLEIQATKLEDSAVYFCASSQSGSGPGELFFGEGSRLTVL.

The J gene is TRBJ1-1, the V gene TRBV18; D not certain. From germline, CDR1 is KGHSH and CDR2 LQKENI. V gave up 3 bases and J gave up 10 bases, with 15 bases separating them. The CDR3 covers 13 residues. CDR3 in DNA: TGTGCCAGCTCACCCCCAGGAATAGGAGGAGCTTTCTTT. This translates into CASSPPGIGGAFF.

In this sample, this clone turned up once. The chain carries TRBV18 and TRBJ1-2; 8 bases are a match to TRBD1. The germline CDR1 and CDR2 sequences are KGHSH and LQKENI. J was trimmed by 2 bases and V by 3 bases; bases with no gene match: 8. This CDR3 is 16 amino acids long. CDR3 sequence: CASSPPQGVGNYGYTF. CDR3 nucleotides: TGTGCCAGCTCACCCCCACAGGGGGTGGGGAACTATGGCTACACCTTC.

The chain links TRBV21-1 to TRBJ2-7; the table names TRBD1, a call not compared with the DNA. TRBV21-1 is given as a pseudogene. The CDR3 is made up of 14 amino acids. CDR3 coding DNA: TGTGCCAGCACCCTGGACAGGGGTTCGGGCGAGCAGTACTTC. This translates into CASTLDRGSGEQYF.

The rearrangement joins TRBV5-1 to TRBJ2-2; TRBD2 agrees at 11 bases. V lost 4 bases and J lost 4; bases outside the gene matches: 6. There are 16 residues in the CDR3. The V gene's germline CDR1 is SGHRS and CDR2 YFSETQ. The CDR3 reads CASSTLAGGLTGELFF. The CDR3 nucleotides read TGCGCCAGCAGCACCCTAGCGGGGGGCCTCACCGGGGAGCTGTTTTTT.

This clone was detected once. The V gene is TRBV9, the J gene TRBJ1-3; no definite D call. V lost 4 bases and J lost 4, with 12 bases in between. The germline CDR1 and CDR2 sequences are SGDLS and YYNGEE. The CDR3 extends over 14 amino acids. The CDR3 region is CASSRSAGGNTIYF. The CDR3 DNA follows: TGTGCCAGCAGCCGTAGCGCCGGGGGAAACACCATATATTTT.

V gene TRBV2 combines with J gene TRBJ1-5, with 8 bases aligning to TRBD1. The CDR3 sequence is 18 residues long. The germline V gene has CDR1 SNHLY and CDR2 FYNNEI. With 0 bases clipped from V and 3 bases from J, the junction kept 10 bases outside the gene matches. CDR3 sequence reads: CASSEARSDRGVNQPQHF. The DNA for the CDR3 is TGTGCCAGCAGTGAAGCCCGCTCCGACAGGGGAGTCAATCAGCCCCAGCATTTT.

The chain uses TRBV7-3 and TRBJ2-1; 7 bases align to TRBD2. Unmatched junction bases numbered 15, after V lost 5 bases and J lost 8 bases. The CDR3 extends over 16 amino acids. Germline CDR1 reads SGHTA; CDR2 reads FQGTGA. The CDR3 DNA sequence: TGTGCCAGCAGCACGGGGGGACCCGGGATGTCAGATGAGCAGTTCTTC. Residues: CASSTGGPGMSDEQFF.

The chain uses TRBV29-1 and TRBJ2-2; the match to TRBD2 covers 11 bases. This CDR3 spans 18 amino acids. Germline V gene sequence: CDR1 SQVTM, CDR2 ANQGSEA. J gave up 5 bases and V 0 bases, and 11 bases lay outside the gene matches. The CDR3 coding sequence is TGCAGCGTTGAAGATCCTAAAACTAGCGGGGGCCGGACCGGGGAGCTGTTTTTT. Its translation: CSVEDPKTSGGRTGELFF.

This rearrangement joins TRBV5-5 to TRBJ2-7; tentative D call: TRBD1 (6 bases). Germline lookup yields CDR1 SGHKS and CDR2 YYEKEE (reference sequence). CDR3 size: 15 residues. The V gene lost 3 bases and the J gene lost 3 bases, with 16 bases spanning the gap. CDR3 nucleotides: TGTGCCAGCAGCTGGGGACATACTCCGATCTACGAGCAGTACTTC. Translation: CASSWGHTPIYEQYF.

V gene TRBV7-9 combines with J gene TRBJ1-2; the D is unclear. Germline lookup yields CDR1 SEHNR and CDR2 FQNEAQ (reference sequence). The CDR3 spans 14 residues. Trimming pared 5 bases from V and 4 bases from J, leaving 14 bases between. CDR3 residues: CASSLSTHTYGYTF. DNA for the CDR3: TGTGCCAGCAGCCTTTCTACTCACACCTATGGCTACACCTTC.